Below are 17 T cell receptor beta chains sequenced from a single sample in a study of beta chain features in type 1 diabetes. The authors reverse transcribed all of the isolated RNA, so sequencing captured expressed TCRB transcripts. Profiled with immunoSEQ multiplex PCR; TCRdb holds only in-frame clones, not every one. The sample carries a few hundred thousand clones, 8.5% to 10% recorded once. Findings of the study overall: In every one of the four CD4+ subsets, TCRB CDR3s were moderately but significantly shorter in Type 1 diabetes patients.

Their target antigens are unknown. The sample taken for sequencing was central memory CD4+ T cells from blood. These receptor sequences come from a young man with type 1 diabetes.

In DNA, the CDR3 is TGTGCCAGCAACCGAGGACCGCCGGGAGGGCCCCAGCATTTT. It specifies CASNRGPPGGPQHF. The chain carries TRBV28 and TRBJ1-5; D gene ambiguous. V was cut by 7 bases and J by 9 bases, with 19 bases left in between. CDR3 length: 14 residues. Germline lookup yields CDR1 MDHEN and CDR2 SYDVKM.

The J gene is TRBJ2-1, the V gene TRBV10-1, with TRBD2 identical over 10 bases. Trimming cost V 6 bases and J 4 bases; bases outside gene matches: 6. There are 15 residues in the CDR3. Per germline, CDR1 WNHNN and CDR2 SYGVQD (reference sequence). The CDR3 here is CASSLGTSDYNEQFF. Written as DNA, the CDR3 is TGCGCCAGCAGCCTCGGGACTAGCGATTACAATGAGCAGTTCTTC.

The J gene is TRBJ1-1, the V gene TRBV18, with a tentative D call TRBD1 (6 bases). Germline lookup yields CDR1 KGHSH and CDR2 LQKENI. V was clipped by 3 bases and J by 10 bases, with 18 bases between them. This CDR3 has 14 residues. Here the CDR3 reads CASSPLQDSKVAFF. The CDR3 nucleotides read TGTGCCAGCTCACCGCTTCAGGACAGTAAGGTAGCTTTCTTT.

This clone has only a few counts. The rearrangement joins TRBV5-5 to TRBJ2-3; tentatively, D is TRBD1 or TRBD2 (5 bases each). V was trimmed by 0 bases and J by 4 bases, leaving 12 bases between them. The CDR3 loop spans 15 amino acids. CDR1 SGHKS and CDR2 YYEKEE come from the germline V gene (reference sequence). The CDR3 sequence is CASSLDLGTADTQYF. The DNA of the CDR3 is TGTGCCAGCAGCTTGGATTTGGGGACGGCAGATACGCAGTATTTT.

This clone was seen a few times. This rearrangement joins TRBV27 to TRBJ2-3, with 7 bases that match TRBD1. CDR3 length: 14 residues. From germline, CDR1 is MNHEY and CDR2 SMNVEV (reference sequence). The J segment lost 6 bases and the V segment lost 2 bases, leaving 5 bases of the junction unmatched. The CDR3: CASSLRDRVDTQYF. The CDR3 region has the DNA TGTGCCAGCAGTTTAAGAGACAGGGTGGATACGCAGTATTTT.

This sequence joins TRBV6-5 and TRBJ2-2; 10 bases are a match to TRBD1. Germline lookup yields CDR1 MNHEY and CDR2 SVGAGI. The CDR3 length is 15 residues. V was clipped by 5 bases and J by 10 bases; unmatched bases: 10. The CDR3 region is CASSNRDRGIEELFF. In DNA form, the CDR3 reads TGTGCCAGCAGTAACCGGGACAGGGGCATTGAGGAGCTGTTTTTT.

This clone was seen more than once but under ten times. This chain connects TRBV25-1 to TRBJ2-1, with D perhaps TRBD1 (6 bases). Trimming took off 6 bases at V and 7 bases at J, with 7 bases between the two ends. Germline V CDR1 and CDR2: MGHDK, SYGVNS. The CDR3 is made up of 11 amino acids. CDR3 DNA: TGTGCCAGCAGGGGACAAAATGAGCAGTTCTTC. Amino acids: CASRGQNEQFF.

The chain employs TRBV11-3 and TRBJ2-3, with D uncertain. Trimming stripped 5 bases from V and 5 bases from J, with 11 bases between. Germline V gene data show CDR1 as SGHNT and CDR2 as YENEEA. This CDR3 comprises 13 residues. CDR3 DNA: TGTGCCAGCAGCCTAGTACATCAAGATACGCAGTATTTT. It yields the protein CASSLVHQDTQYF.

The CDR3 DNA reads TGTGCCAGCAGAATATCCGACGGAGCCTACGAGCAGTACTTC. It translates to CASRISDGAYEQYF. The rearrangement joins TRBV28 to TRBJ2-7; D is uncertain. In germline, CDR1 is MDHEN, CDR2 SYDVKM. With 6 bases removed from V and 2 bases from J, the gap between germline ends came to 14 bases. CDR3 length: 14 amino acids.

This clone was seen only a few times. In the same sample, other DNA sequences code for this CDR3. This sequence joins TRBV6-5 and TRBJ1-5; D ambiguous. From germline, CDR1 is MNHEY and CDR2 SVGAGI. V dropped 6 bases and J dropped 4 bases, with 7 bases sitting between them. The CDR3 has 12 residues. CDR3 bases: TGTGCCAGCAGCGAACCGAATCAGCCCCAGCATTTT. Its protein is CASSEPNQPQHF.

CDR3 region: CASSLNSGDSYGYTF. The CDR3, as DNA: TGTGCCAGCAGCTTAAATTCCGGGGACAGCTATGGCTACACCTTC. This sequence joins TRBV11-3 and TRBJ1-2, with 7 bases identical to TRBD1. The CDR3 extends over 15 amino acids. J gave up 4 bases and V 2 bases, and 7 bases lay outside the gene matches. CDR1 is SGHNT and CDR2 is YENEEA in the germline V gene.

This clone has more than one count but fewer than ten. The V gene is TRBV28, the J gene TRBJ1-2, with 9 nucleotides matching TRBD1. The trim removed 8 bases at V and 4 bases at J, leaving 2 bases unmatched. The CDR3 totals 12 residues. Germline CDR1 is MDHEN and CDR2 is SYDVKM. CDR3 DNA: TGTGCCAGCGCGGACAGGGGCTATGGCTACACCTTC. It codes for CASADRGYGYTF.

In its sample, this clone was seen a few times. The genes are TRBV28 and TRBJ1-2; D unclear. The germline CDR1 and CDR2 sequences are MDHEN and SYDVKM. The CDR3 runs 11 residues. Between the trimmed V and J ends, which lost 10 bases and 0 bases, there was a span of 6 bases. CDR3 nucleotide sequence: TGTGCCACCAACCCTAACTATGGCTACACCTTC. This encodes CATNPNYGYTF.

In its sample, this clone was seen a few times. The chain joins TRBV5-4 to TRBJ2-6; tentatively, D is TRBD2 (6 bases). This CDR3 region has 16 residues. CDR1 is SGHNT, CDR2 YYREEE, per germline (reference sequence). The germline V and J ends were trimmed by 7 bases and 0 bases, with 14 bases remaining between them. The CDR3 DNA sequence: TGTGCCAGCCTCATGGCGGGGATCTCTGGGGCCAACGTCCTGACTTTC. Its translation is CASLMAGISGANVLTF.

In this sample, this clone turned up a few times. The same CDR3 arises from other DNA sequences in this sample as well. The chain couples TRBV2 to TRBJ2-5, with D uncertain. Germline CDR1 and CDR2: SNHLY and FYNNEI. Trimming took 1 base from V and 6 from J, leaving 0 bases between them. The CDR3 is made up of 10 amino acids. CDR3: CASSEETQYF. Here the CDR3 DNA reads TGTGCCAGCAGTGAAGAGACCCAGTACTTC.

This clone came up a few times. The genes are TRBV7-9 and TRBJ2-1, with a possible D match to TRBD2 (5 bases). Trimming took 1 base from V and 5 from J, leaving 9 bases between them. The germline V gene has CDR1 SEHNR and CDR2 FQNEAQ (reference sequence). The CDR3 is 14 residues long. This CDR3 is CASSLVAGHNEQFF. The CDR3 DNA follows: TGTGCCAGCAGCTTAGTGGCGGGCCACAATGAGCAGTTCTTC. Using reference TRBV7-9 and TRBJ2-1 for the parts outside the CDR3, the full variable domain is DTGVSQNPRHKITKRGQNVTFRCDPISEHNRLYWYRQTLGQGPEFLTYFQNEAQLEKSRLLSDRFSAERPKGSFSTLEIQRTEQGDSAMYLCASSLVAGHNEQFFGPGTRLTVL.

DNA of the CDR3: TGTGCCAGCAGCAAGTCAGGGACGGAGACCCAGTACTTC. It encodes CASSKSGTETQYF. The chain links TRBV11-1 to TRBJ2-5, with D perhaps given as TRBD1 or TRBD2 (5 bases each). The germline V and J ends were trimmed by 5 bases and 5 bases, with 12 bases remaining between them. Germline V CDR1 and CDR2: SGHAT, FQDESV (reference sequence). This CDR3 has 13 residues.